This is a list of T cell receptor beta chains from one sample in a study of monozygotic twins with inflammatory bowel disease. From the 5' RACE reads, TCRdb lists one entry per CDR3 protein and no DNA. Its clone listing holds around 97,000 distinct CDR3 sequences. The sample taken for sequencing was blood. These receptors all stem from a human donor with ulcerative colitis or Crohn's disease, or a healthy co-twin of an affected twin (not recorded which). Each CDR3 is given with its conserved first and last residue. Each record gives: J gene, V gene, CDR3 protein.

TRBJ2-5 TRBV20-1 CSASGGGRGRETQYF
TRBJ2-3 TRBV6-1 CASHGAGGDTDTQYF
TRBJ2-1 TRBV12-3/TRBV12-4 CASSPMRGPRSSYNEQFF
TRBJ2-7 TRBV29-1 CSVVTGTRKYEQYF
TRBJ2-3 TRBV20-1 CSARDVSAGGPFTATQYF
TRBJ2-7 TRBV28 CASSYKTGGNYEQYF
TRBJ2-1 TRBV7-8 CASSLGVAVQSYNEQFF
TRBJ2-7 TRBV11-2 CASRNPGHSYEQYF
TRBJ2-1 TRBV6-1 CASRFTGGIVNEQFF
TRBJ2-1 TRBV20-1 CSAQTRGTFNEQFF
TRBJ1-1 TRBV5-6 CASSLGHLEAFF
TRBJ2-7 TRBV9 CASSVDGRPVEQYF
TRBJ2-1 TRBV7-9 CASNAGFQHNEQFF
TRBJ2-3 TRBV25-1 CASSVNTGDTQYF
TRBJ2-1 TRBV7-2 CASSFVFNEQFF
TRBJ1-1 TRBV5-1 CASSGVREGNTEAFF
TRBJ2-2 TRBV2 CASHRLVLPGELFF
TRBJ2-6 TRBV12-3/TRBV12-4 CASSLRVSNVLTF
TRBJ1-3 TRBV6-5 CASSYGGDALGNTIYF
TRBJ2-1 TRBV3-1 CASSQERQGPYNEQFF
TRBJ2-7 TRBV20-1 CSANPSGPAYEQYF
TRBJ2-2 TRBV5-1 CASSLVTAVNAGELFF
TRBJ2-3 TRBV20-1 CSARGLAVSTDTQYF
TRBJ2-7 TRBV7-2 CANNPQGYEQYF
TRBJ2-1 TRBV3-1 CASSQGWSGYNEQFF
TRBJ2-2 TRBV5-4 CASSSQGSGTGELFF
TRBJ2-7 TRBV6-6 CASSYSGTYEQYF
TRBJ2-5 TRBV12-3/TRBV12-4 CASSLDLQETQYF